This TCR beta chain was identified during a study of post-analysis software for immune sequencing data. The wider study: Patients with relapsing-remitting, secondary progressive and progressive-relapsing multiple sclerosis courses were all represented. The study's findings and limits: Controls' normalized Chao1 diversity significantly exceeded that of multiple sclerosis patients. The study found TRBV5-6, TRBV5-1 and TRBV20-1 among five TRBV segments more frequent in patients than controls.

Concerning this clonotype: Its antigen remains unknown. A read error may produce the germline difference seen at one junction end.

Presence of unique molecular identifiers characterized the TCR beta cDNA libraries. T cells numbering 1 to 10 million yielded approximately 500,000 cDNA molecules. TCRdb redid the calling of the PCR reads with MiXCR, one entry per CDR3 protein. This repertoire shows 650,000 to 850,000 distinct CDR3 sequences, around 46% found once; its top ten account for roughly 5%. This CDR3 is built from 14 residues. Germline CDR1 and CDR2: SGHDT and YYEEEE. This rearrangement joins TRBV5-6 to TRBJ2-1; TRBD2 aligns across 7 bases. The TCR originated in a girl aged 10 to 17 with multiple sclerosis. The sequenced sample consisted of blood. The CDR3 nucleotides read TGTGCCAGCAGCCCGACTAGCTCCAACAATGAGCAGTTCTTC. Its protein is CASSPTSSNNEQFF.